The 28 T cell receptor beta chains presented below share a single source sample, sequenced in a study of T cell repertoires in cytomegalovirus infection (dated by TCRdb to the late 2010s). TCRdb lists the instrument as Illumina HiSeq 1500. Starting from the raw public reads, TCRdb applied fastp trimming at Q25, assembled clones with MiXCR and retained in-frame beta chains. Every entry covers one CDR3 protein and lists the most common genes and DNA from its rows. This sample lists under 800,000 distinct CDR3 sequences; more than 20% were detected once. The ten largest clones add up to approximately 8.2% of the sample. Sequencing input: CD8+ T cells from PBMCs. All receptors come from a human donor in good health (CMV status not recorded). Some clones in this sample may be carry-over from other donors' samples.

At least ten counts were recorded for this clonotype. V gene TRBV7-9 combines with J gene TRBJ2-1; 10 nucleotides agree with TRBD2. Germline V gene sequence: CDR1 SEHNR, CDR2 FQNEAQ (reference sequence). With 4 bases clipped from V and 5 bases from J, the junction kept 11 bases outside the gene matches. The CDR3 contains 17 residues. DNA of the CDR3: TGTGCCAGCAGCTCGCCTAGCGGGGGTCGTCTAAACAATGAGCAGTTCTTC. Its translation is CASSSPSGGRLNNEQFF.

This clonotype was observed a handful of times. V usage is TRBV12-3 or TRBV12-4 and J usage is TRBJ2-3; D is unresolved. V lost 5 bases, J lost 2 bases, and 11 bases lay in between. The CDR3 totals 14 residues. The CDR3 sequence: CASSGVGPTDTQYF. The CDR3 nucleotides are TGTGCCAGCAGTGGGGTCGGGCCCACAGATACGCAGTATTTT.

Ten or more counts support this clonotype. The genes are TRBV12-3 or TRBV12-4 and TRBJ1-3; TRBD1 agrees at 9 bases. The V and J ends lost 3 bases and 1 base, in that order; junction bases with no gene match: 10. This CDR3 contains 18 residues. The CDR3 spells CASSLSGTGQTSGNTIYF. In nucleotides, the CDR3 is TGTGCCAGCAGTTTGTCTGGGACAGGGCAAACATCTGGAAACACCATATATTTT.

This clonotype was counted ten times or more. The chain has TRBV12-3 or TRBV12-4 and TRBJ2-1, with 11 bases fitting TRBD1. The CDR3 consists of 15 residues. The ends lost 4 bases at V and 6 bases at J; junction bases unmatched: 5. Here the CDR3 DNA reads TGTGCCAGCAGTTCCCGGGACAGGGGGGGCAATGAGCAGTTCTTC. It codes for CASSSRDRGGNEQFF.

V and J are TRBV5-1 and TRBJ1-5; D is unclear. The germline gives CDR1 SGHRS, CDR2 YFSETQ. The CDR3 is 13 amino acids. Trimming took 3 bases from V and 3 from J, leaving 7 bases between them. The CDR3 nucleotides read TGCGCCAGCAGCTGGGATATCAATCAGCCCCAGCATTTT. Residues: CASSWDINQPQHF.

The table lists this clonotype with a few counts. The chain has TRBV7-9 and TRBJ2-2; tentatively, D is TRBD1 (6 bases). Deletions cut 9 bases from V and 0 bases from J, with 8 bases between. Germline V CDR1 and CDR2: SEHNR, FQNEAQ (reference sequence). The CDR3 extends over 13 amino acids. CDR3 residues: CASGQSNTGELFF. The CDR3 region has the DNA TGTGCCAGTGGACAGTCGAACACCGGGGAGCTGTTTTTT.

CDR3 residues: CAIRTGTGALNEQFF. DNA for the CDR3: TGTGCCATCAGAACCGGGACAGGGGCTCTAAATGAGCAGTTCTTC. The chain uses TRBV10-3 and TRBJ2-1, with 10 bases aligning to TRBD1. In germline, CDR1 is ENHRY, CDR2 SYGVKD. J was trimmed by 7 bases and V by 6 bases; bases with no gene match: 9. The CDR3 extends over 15 amino acids.

This clonotype was counted a few times. V gene TRBV7-6 combines with J gene TRBJ2-3, with D hard to call. The CDR3 spans 15 residues. CDR1 is SGHVS, CDR2 FNYEAQ, per germline. Trimming took off 5 bases at V and 1 base at J, with 13 bases between the two ends. The CDR3 region is CASSPPIEGTDTQYF. The CDR3 DNA follows: TGTGCCAGCAGCCCCCCAATAGAAGGCACAGATACGCAGTATTTT.

This chain's CDR3 is CASSFLDRGLITYEQYF. DNA for the CDR3: TGTGCCAGCAGCTTCCTCGACAGGGGGCTTATAACCTACGAGCAGTACTTC. The chain recombines TRBV2 with TRBJ2-7, with TRBD1 matching 10 bases. There are 17 residues in the CDR3. From germline, CDR1 is SNHLY and CDR2 FYNNEI. With 6 bases clipped from V and 2 bases from J, the junction kept 13 bases outside the gene matches.

This clonotype has a count of ten or more. The chain joins TRBV7-8 to TRBJ2-7; 7 bases agree with TRBD2. The ends lost 9 bases at V and 0 bases at J; junction bases unmatched: 2. This CDR3 contains 12 residues. In germline, CDR1 is SGHVS, CDR2 FQNEAQ. The CDR3 DNA reads as TGTGCCAGTTGCGGGAGCTCCTACGAGCAGTACGTC. Its protein product is CASCGSSYEQYV.

At least ten counts were recorded for this clonotype. V gene TRBV6-2 or TRBV6-3 combines with J gene TRBJ2-2; the match to TRBD1 covers 9 bases. V trimming: 5 bases; J trimming: 4 bases; junction bases outside the gene matches: 5. The germline CDR1 and CDR2 sequences are MNHEY and SVGEGT. CDR3 length: 15 amino acids. CDR3 coding DNA: TGTGCCAGCAGTCCACAGGGGGCGTTCACCGGGGAGCTGTTTTTT. Amino acids: CASSPQGAFTGELFF.

This clonotype was seen ten or more times. This sequence joins TRBV7-9 and TRBJ2-7; the D gene is possibly TRBD2 (6 bases). The germline V gene has CDR1 SEHNR and CDR2 FQNEAQ (reference sequence). The V and J ends lost 5 bases and 3 bases respectively, with 11 bases between them. The CDR3 runs to 13 residues. CDR3 loop: CASSPFGGYEQYF. Written as DNA, the CDR3 is TGTGCCAGCAGCCCCTTCGGGGGCTACGAGCAGTACTTC.

This clonotype was detected once. V gene TRBV6-5 combines with J gene TRBJ2-1; 8 bases map to TRBD1. CDR3 size: 16 residues. V gave up 7 bases and J gave up 6 bases; unmatched junction bases: 14. Germline CDR1 MNHEY, CDR2 SVGAGI. The DNA for the CDR3 is TGTGCCAGCAACCCTATGGGGACAGGAGCGACCAATGAGCAGTTCTTC. Its translation: CASNPMGTGATNEQFF.

CDR3 region: CASSLVSDRAKNIQYF. CDR3 DNA: TGTGCCAGCAGCTTAGTCTCGGACAGGGCCAAAAACATTCAGTACTTC. The rearrangement joins TRBV7-6 to TRBJ2-4; TRBD1 aligns across 7 bases. This CDR3 is 16 amino acids long. Germline V gene data show CDR1 as SGHVS and CDR2 as FNYEAQ. With 1 base clipped from V and 1 base from J, the junction kept 4 bases outside the gene matches. The full variable domain, completed using reference TRBV7-6 and TRBJ2-4, is GAGVSQSPRYKVTKRGQDVALRCDPISGHVSLYWYRQALGQGPEFLTYFNYEAQQDKSGLPNDRFSAERPEGSISTLTIQRTEQRDSAMYRCASSLVSDRAKNIQYFGAGTRLSVL.

The genes are TRBV29-1 and TRBJ1-2, with a weak D call TRBD1 (5 bases). The CDR3 is 11 amino acids. The V and J ends lost 6 bases and 6 bases respectively, with 11 bases between them. Germline assignment: CDR1 SQVTM and CDR2 ANQGSEA. CDR3 loop: CSVQGGDGYTF. As DNA, the CDR3 is TGCAGCGTGCAGGGAGGCGATGGCTACACCTTC.

The chain is built from TRBV5-6 and TRBJ1-2; no firm D call. This CDR3 is 15 amino acids long. Germline CDR1 reads SGHDT; CDR2 reads YYEEEE. Trimming pared 4 bases from V and 8 bases from J, leaving 21 bases between. CDR3 nucleotides: TGTGCCAGCAGCATCGTATGGAGCCAACTAAGGGGCTACACCTTC. This codes for CASSIVWSQLRGYTF.

This clonotype appeared many times. The chain employs TRBV20-1 and TRBJ1-2; D may be TRBD1 (6 bases). The V and J ends lost 3 bases and 4 bases respectively, with 12 bases between them. From germline, CDR1 is DFQATT and CDR2 SNEGSKA (reference sequence). The CDR3 contains 13 residues. CDR3 nucleotide sequence: TGCAGTGCTAGTGGGGGGCCTGGCTATGGCTACACCTTC. Amino acid sequence: CSASGGPGYGYTF.

This clonotype was recorded many times. The chain recombines TRBV6-6 with TRBJ2-7; tentatively, D is TRBD1 (6 bases). This CDR3 is built from 15 residues. Germline CDR1 and CDR2: MNHNY and SVGAGI (reference sequence). V lost 0 bases to trimming and J lost 4 bases, with 13 bases between them. The DNA of the CDR3 is TGTGCCAGCAGTTACTCGAATGGGGGCCTGTACGAGCAGTACGTC. It encodes CASSYSNGGLYEQYV.

This clonotype appeared many times. The limits of the CDR3 on the DNA are not certain, so only TCRdb's listed CDR3 is given. The rearrangement links TRBV7-9 to TRBJ1-2; the table's D gene call, TRBD1, was not cross checked with the DNA. The V gene's germline CDR1 is SEHNR and CDR2 FQNEAQ (reference sequence). The CDR3 length equals 14 residues, ends included. CDR3 loop: CASSTSRGADGYTF.

This clonotype was seen a handful of times. This chain links TRBV20-1 with TRBJ2-7, with TRBD2 identical over 7 bases. J lost 2 bases, V lost 6 bases, and 7 bases had no gene match. The CDR3 is made up of 13 amino acids. Germline V gene lookup returns CDR1 DFQATT and CDR2 SNEGSKA (reference sequence). CDR3 residues: CSARSGEAYEQYF. CDR3 DNA sequence: TGCAGTGCCAGAAGCGGGGAAGCCTACGAGCAGTACTTC.

This chain joins TRBV6-2 or TRBV6-3 and TRBJ1-1; a possible D gene is TRBD1 (6 bases). This CDR3 contains 14 residues. V gave up 3 bases and J gave up 8 bases, with 16 bases separating them. Germline CDR1 is MNHEY and CDR2 is SVGEGT. Here the CDR3 DNA reads TGTGCCAGCAGTTATGCCATTACAGGGAGGGAAGCTTTCTTT. It specifies CASSYAITGREAFF.

V and J are TRBV6-8 and TRBJ2-5; D is ambiguous. CDR3 length: 13 amino acids. Germline V gene lookup returns CDR1 MNHGY and CDR2 SAAAGT. The CDR3 loop reads CGVALNMGETQYF. The CDR3 bases are TGTGGGGTAGCACTGAACATGGGGGAGACCCAGTACTTC.

In this sample, this clonotype turned up many times. This chain uses TRBV28 with TRBJ1-2; possibly TRBD1 for D (6 bases). Looked up from germline, CDR1 is MDHEN and CDR2 is SYDVKM. V lost 10 bases to trimming and J lost 4 bases, with 13 bases between them. The CDR3 sequence is 12 residues long. This CDR3 reads CATTDSFYGYTF. The CDR3 nucleotides are TGTGCCACCACGGACAGCTTCTATGGCTACACCTTC.

V is TRBV14 and J is TRBJ2-5, with D unclear. Per the germline V gene, CDR1 is SGHDN and CDR2 is FVKESK. Trimming pared 0 bases from V and 5 bases from J, leaving 13 bases between. CDR3 length: 15 residues. CDR3 loop: CASSQEAGWMETQYF. CDR3 DNA: TGTGCCAGCAGCCAAGAGGCAGGTTGGATGGAGACCCAGTACTTC.

This clonotype was counted many times. This chain's CDR3 is CASSYMAEYNEQFF. CDR3 nucleotide sequence: TGTGCCAGTAGTTACATGGCGGAGTACAATGAGCAGTTCTTC. The chain uses TRBV19 and TRBJ2-1; the D is unclear. The V end was cut by 5 bases, the J end by 4 bases, with 12 bases between. Germline CDR1 reads LNHDA; CDR2 reads SQIVND (reference sequence). The CDR3 is made up of 14 amino acids. Based on the CDR3 plus reference TRBV19 and TRBJ2-1, the full variable domain is DGGITQSPKYLFRKEGQNVTLSCEQNLNHDAMYWYRQDPGQGLRLIYYSQIVNDFQKGDIAEGYSVSREKKESFPLTVTSAQKNPTAFYLCASSYMAEYNEQFFGPGTRLTVL.

This clonotype came up many times. The J gene is TRBJ2-5, the V gene TRBV7-9; D not certain. Trimming took off 5 bases at V and 4 bases at J, with 11 bases between the two ends. The CDR3 has 13 residues. Germline V lookup: CDR1 SEHNR, CDR2 FQNEAQ (reference sequence). The CDR3 bases are TGTGCCAGCAGCGCAAAGCTCGGAGAGACCCAGTACTTC. Its protein product is CASSAKLGETQYF.

This clonotype appeared a few times. V gene TRBV5-5 combines with J gene TRBJ2-1; TRBD2 agrees at 12 bases. The germline V gene has CDR1 SGHKS and CDR2 YYEKEE (reference sequence). With 2 bases clipped from V and 7 bases from J, the junction kept 10 bases outside the gene matches. The CDR3 is 17 residues long. CDR3 in amino acids: CASSFPSGGAKDNEQFF. The DNA for the CDR3 is TGTGCCAGCAGCTTTCCTAGCGGGGGGGCGAAAGATAATGAGCAGTTCTTC.

This clonotype was counted once. An end of the junction differs from the germline gene, which may be a read error. This sequence joins TRBV27 and TRBJ2-2; TRBD1 or TRBD2 may be the D gene (5 bases each). CDR3 length equals 14 residues. Per the germline V gene, CDR1 is MNHEY and CDR2 is SMNVEV (reference sequence). The CDR3 sequence: CATTPRLGVGEQFF. The CDR3 DNA is TGTGCCACCACTCCTAGGCTGGGGGTCGGGGAGCAGTTTTTT.